The rows below give T cell receptor beta chains drawn from one sample of a study of monozygotic twins with inflammatory bowel disease. After re-calling the 5' RACE reads, TCRdb lists one entry per CDR3 protein, DNA absent. The sample features some 440,000 distinct CDR3 sequences, with more than 2% in its top ten. The specimen was blood. Receptor source: a human donor with ulcerative colitis or Crohn's disease, or a healthy co-twin of an affected twin (not recorded which). CDR3s include the opening cysteine and the closing phenylalanine or tryptophan.

CDR3 length: 15; V gene: TRBV14; J gene: TRBJ1-4; CDR3 protein: CASSQGGGALEKLFF
CDR3 length: 11; V gene: TRBV29-1; J gene: TRBJ2-5; CDR3 protein: CSVAEWETQYF
CDR3 length: 14; V gene: TRBV7-8; J gene: TRBJ2-5; CDR3 protein: CASSLASGTKTQYF
CDR3 length: 15; V gene: TRBV7-8; J gene: TRBJ2-7; CDR3 protein: CASSLAAGPFYEQYF
CDR3 length: 15; V gene: TRBV25-1; J gene: TRBJ2-1; CDR3 protein: CASSEMLAVNNEQFF
CDR3 length: 14; V gene: TRBV5-5; J gene: TRBJ2-5; CDR3 protein: CASRRDLYQETQYF
CDR3 length: 15; V gene: TRBV18; J gene: TRBJ1-2; CDR3 protein: CASSSRTGGVYGYTF
CDR3 length: 12; V gene: TRBV5-5; J gene: TRBJ2-3; CDR3 protein: CASSLLQDTQYF
CDR3 length: 15; V gene: TRBV5-4; J gene: TRBJ1-2; CDR3 protein: CASSSMTGKNYGYTF
CDR3 length: 12; V gene: TRBV19; J gene: TRBJ1-2; CDR3 protein: CASRTAAGGYTF
CDR3 length: 15; V gene: TRBV18; J gene: TRBJ2-1; CDR3 protein: CASSRAGAINNEQFF
CDR3 length: 13; V gene: TRBV27; J gene: TRBJ1-5; CDR3 protein: CASRPHSNQPQHF
CDR3 length: 13; V gene: TRBV24-1; J gene: TRBJ2-2; CDR3 protein: CATSDGPRGELFF
CDR3 length: 14; V gene: TRBV9; J gene: TRBJ2-7; CDR3 protein: CASSVVGQGGEQYF
CDR3 length: 14; V gene: TRBV20-1; J gene: TRBJ2-3; CDR3 protein: CSAATGTGFDTQYF
CDR3 length: 16; V gene: TRBV20-1; J gene: TRBJ1-6; CDR3 protein: CSARDLGTGVNSPLHF
CDR3 length: 16; V gene: TRBV4-2; J gene: TRBJ2-7; CDR3 protein: CASSQDRGRVLYEQYF
CDR3 length: 14; V gene: TRBV20-1; J gene: TRBJ2-1; CDR3 protein: CSAGGLAGWDEQFF
CDR3 length: 12; V gene: TRBV12-3/TRBV12-4; J gene: TRBJ2-1; CDR3 protein: CASSSPPGEQFF
CDR3 length: 15; V gene: TRBV3-1; J gene: TRBJ2-7; CDR3 protein: CASSQDEGWPYEQYF
CDR3 length: 14; V gene: TRBV20-1; J gene: TRBJ2-1; CDR3 protein: CSAPSASSYNEQFF
CDR3 length: 16; V gene: TRBV24-1; J gene: TRBJ2-6; CDR3 protein: CATSDGQRSGANVLTF